Below, 16 T cell receptor beta chains from the same sample are listed, as sequenced in a study of a mutant IDH1 vaccine in newly diagnosed glioma. Time point given: week 47, end of study. Vaccine doses each comprised 300 ug of mutant IDH1 20-mer peptide, with topical imiquimod. For these receptors, no antigen is known. Method: immunoSEQ multiplex PCR; TCRdb's copy keeps in-frame clones and lacks some. The sample has tens of thousands of clones, approximately 65% seen once. The sample was peripheral blood mononuclear cells (PBMCs), taken from a glioma patient whose treatment included an IDH1 peptide vaccine. These receptors came from a middle-aged man with glioma. Some clones in this sample may be carry-over from other donors' samples.

The chain recombines TRBV27 with TRBJ1-6; 8 nucleotides match TRBD1. There are 13 residues in the CDR3. With 10 bases clipped from V and 8 bases from J, the junction kept 7 bases outside the gene matches. Germline CDR1 is MNHEY and CDR2 is SMNVEV (reference sequence). The CDR3 protein is CATRTGLHSPLHF. The CDR3 coding sequence is TGTGCCACGAGGACAGGGCTACATTCACCCCTCCACTTT.

V usage is TRBV4-1 and J usage is TRBJ1-5; possibly TRBD1 for D (5 bases). The CDR3 totals 16 residues. CDR1 is MGHRA, CDR2 YSYEKL, per germline. Deletions cut 0 bases from V and 3 bases from J, with 12 bases between. Here the CDR3 DNA reads TGCGCCAGCAGCCAAGAATGGAGACAGATCAATCAGCCCCAGCATTTT. This translates into CASSQEWRQINQPQHF.

The V and J genes are TRBV30 and TRBJ2-1; a possible D gene is TRBD2 (6 bases). CDR1 is GTSNPN and CDR2 is SVGIG in the germline V gene (reference sequence). The V end was cut by 4 bases, the J end by 9 bases, with 13 bases between. The CDR3 runs to 12 residues. This CDR3 is CAWKSGGAEQFF. In DNA, the CDR3 is TGTGCCTGGAAGTCGGGCGGGGCTGAGCAGTTCTTC. Variable domain in full (rest from reference TRBV30 and TRBJ2-1): SQTIHQWPATLVQPVGSPLSLECTVEGTSNPNLYWYRQAAGRGLQLLFYSVGIGQISSEVPQNLSASRPQDRQFILSSKKLLLSDSGFYLCAWKSGGAEQFFGPGTRLTVL.

This chain uses TRBV15 with TRBJ1-2; no clear D gene. Trimming pared 1 base from V and 5 bases from J, leaving 11 bases between. The CDR3 has 14 amino acids. Germline V gene data show CDR1 as LNHNV and CDR2 as YYDKDF (reference sequence). CDR3 residues: CATSRVTDPYGYTF. The CDR3, as DNA: TGTGCCACCAGCAGAGTGACGGACCCTTATGGCTACACCTTC.

The CDR3 DNA is TGTGCCAGCAGCTCGCAGGGGGCTTCCTATAATTCACCCCTCCACTTT. Translation: CASSSQGASYNSPLHF. The chain carries TRBV7-2 and TRBJ1-6; 8 bases are shared with TRBD1. Looked up from germline, CDR1 is SGHTA and CDR2 is FQGNSA. This CDR3 is 16 amino acids long. V shed 4 bases and J 1 base; nucleotides not matched to a gene: 3.

J is TRBJ2-1 and V is TRBV6-5; 9 bases line up with TRBD2. There are 15 residues in the CDR3. J gave up 7 bases and V 2 bases, and 6 bases lay outside the gene matches. CDR1 and CDR2 from the germline V gene are MNHEY and SVGAGI. This CDR3 reads CASSYEAGGRNEQFF. CDR3 nucleotides: TGTGCCAGCAGTTACGAAGCGGGGGGAAGGAATGAGCAGTTCTTC.

This clone came up a few times. J is TRBJ1-3 and V is TRBV19; unclear D gene. V shed 4 bases and J shed 0 bases, with 7 bases lying between them. The germline CDR1 and CDR2 sequences are LNHDA and SQIVND (reference sequence). This CDR3 is 14 amino acids long. The CDR3 spells CASSKPVSGNTIYF. The CDR3 nucleotides are TGTGCCAGTAGTAAACCGGTCTCTGGAAACACCATATATTTT.

This chain joins TRBV6-1 and TRBJ2-3; the D gene is possibly TRBD2 (5 bases). Germline V CDR1 and CDR2: MNHNS, SASEGT. Trimming shortened V by 2 bases and J by 0 bases, and 15 bases separated the two germline ends. The CDR3 sequence is 17 residues long. DNA of the CDR3: TGTGCCAGCAGTGAACGGGATGGCAGGACTAGCACAGATACGCAGTATTTT. It is translated as CASSERDGRTSTDTQYF.

The chain has TRBV6-1 and TRBJ1-1; perhaps TRBD1 as D (5 bases). The CDR3 is 11 amino acids. Deletions cut 7 bases from V and 5 bases from J, with 8 bases between. Germline V gene lookup returns CDR1 MNHNS and CDR2 SASEGT. CDR3 protein: CASNRQTEAFF. For the CDR3, the DNA is TGTGCCAGCAACCGACAGACTGAAGCTTTCTTT.

In this sample, this clone turned up a few times. The CDR3 coding sequence is TGTGCCAGCAGCCACATTGCGACACGGGCCACTGAAGCTTTCTTT. Protein product: CASSHIATRATEAFF. The chain employs TRBV14 and TRBJ1-1, with no clear D. The V gene lost 3 bases and the J gene lost 4 bases, with 15 bases spanning the gap. The CDR3 totals 15 residues. Per the germline V gene, CDR1 is SGHDN and CDR2 is FVKESK.

The chain employs TRBV18 and TRBJ2-7; 7 positions agree with TRBD2. Germline CDR1 KGHSH, CDR2 LQKENI. The CDR3 is made up of 14 amino acids. The J segment lost 2 bases and the V segment lost 4 bases, leaving 5 bases of the junction unmatched. CDR3: CASSLGSGAYEQYF. CDR3 sequence (DNA): TGTGCCAGCTCACTGGGCAGCGGGGCCTACGAGCAGTACTTC.

This clone was observed a handful of times. The gene calls are TRBV7-6 and TRBJ2-7, with D tentatively TRBD1 (5 bases). Germline CDR1 and CDR2: SGHVS and FNYEAQ. The V and J ends lost 1 base and 7 bases respectively, with 14 bases between them. This CDR3 has 14 amino acids. Here the CDR3 DNA reads TGTGCCAGCAGCTTAGGGCAGGGTCTGGTGGAGCAGTACTTC. The encoded protein is CASSLGQGLVEQYF. Complete variable domain (other parts from reference TRBV7-6 and TRBJ2-7): GAGVSQSPRYKVTKRGQDVALRCDPISGHVSLYWYRQALGQGPEFLTYFNYEAQQDKSGLPNDRFSAERPEGSISTLTIQRTEQRDSAMYRCASSLGQGLVEQYFGPGTRLTVT.

The chain carries TRBV10-2 and TRBJ2-7; D unclear. The V end was cut by 7 bases, the J end by 0 bases, with 16 bases between. Germline V CDR1 and CDR2: WSHSY, SAAADI. The CDR3 has 15 residues. CDR3 sequence (DNA): TGCGCCAGCAAAGATATAGGGCCTGACTCCTACGAGCAGTACTTC. This gives the protein CASKDIGPDSYEQYF.

The gene calls are TRBV7-9 and TRBJ1-4; D remains unclear. V was trimmed by 3 bases and J by 0 bases, leaving 5 bases between them. The CDR3 contains 14 residues. Germline values: CDR1 SEHNR, CDR2 FQNEAQ (reference sequence). CDR3 in DNA: TGTGCCAGCAGCTTGCTTGCAACTAATGAAAAACTGTTTTTT. Translated: CASSLLATNEKLFF. The variable domain in full, completed from reference TRBV7-9 and TRBJ1-4, reads DTGVSQNPRHKITKRGQNVTFRCDPISEHNRLYWYRQTLGQGPEFLTYFQNEAQLEKSRLLSDRFSAERPKGSFSTLEIQRTEQGDSAMYLCASSLLATNEKLFFGSGTQLSVL.

CDR3 loop: CASSLEGMNTEAFF. The CDR3 DNA sequence: TGTGCCAGCAGCTTAGAGGGTATGAACACTGAAGCTTTCTTT. The chain recombines TRBV7-2 with TRBJ1-1, with unresolved D. The CDR3 length is 14 residues. Germline CDR1 and CDR2: SGHTA and FQGNSA. Trimming stripped 1 base from V and 0 bases from J, with 6 bases between.

The genes are TRBV21-1 and TRBJ2-7; TRBD2, the table's D call, was not compared with the DNA. TRBV21-1 is tagged as a pseudogene. CDR3 length: 15 residues. Here the CDR3 DNA reads TGTGCCAGCAGCACCGGACTAGCGGGGGGGTACGAGCAGTACTTC. Its translation: CASSTGLAGGYEQYF.